The rows below give T cell receptor beta chains drawn from one sample of a study of identical twins. From the 5' RACE reads, TCRdb called clonotypes with MiXCR, one entry per CDR3 protein. The data show about 390,000 distinct CDR3 sequences, 7% to 9.5% seen once. The sequenced sample was naive T cells sorted from blood. All receptors come from a woman aged 45-59 years in good health. The CDR3 runs from the conserved cysteine through the conserved F or W. Each record gives: D gene, clone size, J gene, V gene, CDR3 protein, CDR3 DNA. A D gene is named only where the DNA matches it firmly. Size is omitted from some rows. Given values are once, few, many or a class for expanded clones.

.,few,TRBJ2-5,TRBV4-1,CASSQEGALSGDETQYF,TGCGCCAGCAGCCAAGAGGGGGCTCTATCCGGCGATGAGACCCAGTACTTC
.,.,TRBJ1-2,TRBV6-4,CASRATDKHGYTF,TGTGCCAGCAGAGCCACAGACAAACACGGCTACACCTTC
TRBD2,few,TRBJ2-1,TRBV14,CASSQGSLAGEQFF,TGTGCCAGCAGCCAAGGTTCTCTAGCGGGAGAGCAGTTCTTC
.,.,TRBJ2-2,TRBV6-5,CASSWRDSNTGELFF,TGTGCCAGCAGTTGGCGGGACTCGAACACCGGGGAGCTGTTTTTT
TRBD1,few,TRBJ1-2,TRBV18,CASSPGTGPHGYTF,TGTGCCAGCTCACCGGGGACAGGGCCCCATGGCTACACCTTC
.,few,TRBJ1-4,TRBV12-3/TRBV12-4,CASSLAVTVDNEKLFF,TGTGCCAGCAGTTTAGCGGTGACAGTGGATAATGAAAAACTGTTTTTT
.,many,TRBJ2-5,TRBV4-1,CASSLAVGETQYF,TGCGCCAGCAGCCTGGCGGTGGGGGAGACCCAGTACTTC
.,many,TRBJ2-6,TRBV29-1,CSVAGAAGANVLTF,TGCAGCGTTGCCGGTGCAGCTGGGGCCAACGTCCTGACTTTC
.,few,TRBJ2-1,TRBV4-2,CASSQGRGREQFF,TGTGCCAGCAGCCAAGGGAGGGGGCGGGAGCAGTTCTTC
.,many,TRBJ2-4,TRBV5-1,CASSGTGTRPGIQYF,TGCGCCAGCAGCGGAACCGGGACACGGCCGGGAATTCAGTACTTC
.,.,TRBJ2-7,TRBV29-1,CSVTDSYEQYF,TGCAGCGTTACAGACTCCTACGAGCAGTACTTC
.,many,TRBJ1-5,TRBV6-1,CVTGSWPQHF,TGTGTTACTGGCTCGTGGCCCCAGCATTTT
TRBD1,.,TRBJ2-1,TRBV7-9,CASSSSDRYNEQFF,TGTGCCAGCAGCTCCTCGGACAGGTACAATGAGCAGTTCTTC
.,many,TRBJ2-1,TRBV12-3/TRBV12-4,CASSPTGTWKEQFF,TGTGCCAGCAGTCCAACAGGGACATGGAAGGAGCAGTTCTTC
.,many,TRBJ2-1,TRBV5-1,CASSGASSYNEQFF,TGCGCCAGCAGCGGGGCGAGCTCCTACAATGAGCAGTTCTTC
TRBD2,many,TRBJ2-1,TRBV12-3/TRBV12-4,CASTTSGIFLNEQFF,TGTGCCAGCACGACTAGCGGGATTTTCCTCAATGAGCAGTTCTTC
.,.,TRBJ2-2,TRBV5-1,CASSLGDLNTGELFF,TGCGCCAGCAGCTTGGGGGACCTGAACACCGGGGAGCTGTTTTTT
TRBD2,.,TRBJ2-3,TRBV7-7,CASSASGGNTQYF,TGTGCTAGCAGCGCCTCGGGGGGAAATACGCAGTATTTT
.,many,TRBJ2-3,TRBV5-1,CASSQGRDHSADTQYF,TGCGCCAGCAGCCAAGGCCGGGACCATTCAGCAGATACGCAGTATTTT
TRBD2,few,TRBJ2-7,TRBV5-5,CASSKTSGRSYEQYF,TGTGCCAGCAGCAAAACTAGCGGGAGGTCCTACGAGCAGTACTTC
.,.,TRBJ1-1,TRBV18,CASSGVLDTEAFF,TGTGCCAGCTCAGGGGTCTTGGACACTGAAGCTTTCTTT
.,few,TRBJ2-7,TRBV12-3/TRBV12-4,CASSLPDWPYEQYF,TGTGCCAGCAGCCTCCCGGACTGGCCCTACGAGCAGTACTTC
.,.,TRBJ2-7,TRBV12-3/TRBV12-4,CASSFKDEQYF,TGTGCCAGCAGTTTTAAGGACGAGCAGTACTTC
TRBD2,many,TRBJ2-1,TRBV6-5,CASSPTGTTNNEQFF,TGTGCCAGCAGTCCGACCGGGACTACTAACAATGAGCAGTTCTTC
.,many,TRBJ2-2,TRBV12-3/TRBV12-4,CASKLNTGELFF,TGTGCCAGCAAATTAAACACCGGGGAGCTGTTTTTT
.,few,TRBJ2-1,TRBV3-1,CASSQVPGGAYNEQFF,TGTGCCAGCAGCCAAGTTCCCGGAGGGGCTTACAATGAGCAGTTCTTC
TRBD1,few,TRBJ1-5,TRBV7-9,CASSTGQPGSPQHF,TGTGCCAGCAGCACGGGACAGCCCGGTTCGCCCCAGCATTTT
.,.,TRBJ1-5,TRBV20-1,CSARGRGPNQPQHF,TGCAGTGCTAGGGGCAGGGGCCCTAATCAGCCCCAGCATTTT
TRBD2,many,TRBJ2-2,TRBV6-6,CASSYPRGSGTNTGELFF,TGTGCCAGCAGTTACCCACGAGGTAGCGGGACGAACACCGGGGAGCTGTTTTTT
TRBD2,few,TRBJ2-7,TRBV15,CATSGSGSAYEQYF,TGTGCCACCAGCGGCAGCGGGAGTGCCTACGAGCAGTACTTC
.,few,TRBJ2-2,TRBV18,CASSPPLAPRAGELFF,TGTGCCAGCTCACCACCTCTAGCGCCCCGTGCCGGGGAGCTGTTTTTT
TRBD2,.,TRBJ2-5,TRBV7-9,CASSFPTSGYQETQYF,TGTGCCAGCAGCTTCCCGACTAGCGGGTACCAAGAGACCCAGTACTTC
TRBD1,many,TRBJ1-2,TRBV5-1,CASSLLTGDGDYGYTF,TGCGCCAGCAGCTTGTTGACAGGGGATGGCGACTATGGCTACACCTTC